This T cell receptor (beta chain) comes out of a study of blood T cell repertoires in COVID-19 (dated by TCRdb to about 2020). Background for the entire study: Samples from collaborators originated in the United States, Italy and Spain and spanned both the acute and convalescent phases of COVID-19. The material from the prospective study consisted of cDNA or gDNA derived from T cells, B-cell-depleted T cells, or PBMCs. Subjects who had been exposed to COVID-19, were actively infected with it, or had recovered from it provided the deeply sampled blood TCRbeta repertoires that made up the dataset. The repertoires were released in a freely available public database meant as a resource for research on the immune response to SARS-CoV-2. Samples came from the ongoing ImmuneRACE study (first 160 participants) plus 1,254 subjects from 6 global collaborators. A de-identified subject ID, COVID-19 status, age in years and sex were almost always included in the sample metadata. Where available, HLA class I and class II types were taken from metadata supplied by the sample provider and were not determined by assay-based typing. Paper-wide results and their limitations: How much clinical and demographic metadata was included differed by source and by participant, and the metadata was provided uncurated.

In Seattle, one collaborating source enrolled patients while the infection was active and tracked those patients longitudinally over the course of disease. The collaborating institutions used their own protocols to collect whole blood in K2EDTA tubes. For TCRbeta analysis, collaborators shipped samples in one of three forms: frozen whole blood, isolated PBMCs, or DNA extracted from either of those sample types. TCRbeta CDR3 regions were amplified from genomic DNA using the immunoSEQ Assay, a bias-controlled multiplex PCR. In the source study's methods: The number of nucleated cells in each sample was estimated by amplification of reference gene primers within the assay. To quantify the absolute abundance of each unique TCRbeta CDR3 rearrangement, sequence reads were collapsed and filtered. For each sample, productive Simpson clonality was calculated as the square root of Simpson's diversity index across productive rearrangements. TCRdb obtained this table from immuneACCESS and retained in-frame rearrangements with V and J assigned. These tables miss some clones; where compared with another copy, unresolved V genes account for less than half of the shortfall, and the remainder is unexplained. V, J and clone size derive from that table, while D and trimming were established from the DNA sequence. The sample table shows about 170,000 clones, and around 85% are seen once. The top ten hold approximately 6.9% of the sample.

Comments on this clone: It lacks a known antigen. No base qualities exist here, and no much larger clone lies one base off it.

The CDR3 measures 12 amino acids from cysteine to phenylalanine. Solely the CDR3 DNA is kept, with 36 bases framed from the first base. The junction carries 11 bases between V and J, which are trimmed by 10 bases and 2 bases respectively. CDR1 and CDR2, per the germline V gene, are MNHEY and SVGAGI. The source of this sequence is a man at least 80 years old with COVID-19, enrolled during active disease. Rearrangement joined TRBV6-5 to TRBJ2-5; possibly the D gene is TRBD1, per 6 matching bases. Sequencing used peripheral blood. In nucleotide form, the sequence is TGTGCCACCCAACAGGGTCAAGAGACCCAGTACTTC. It encodes CATQQGQETQYF.